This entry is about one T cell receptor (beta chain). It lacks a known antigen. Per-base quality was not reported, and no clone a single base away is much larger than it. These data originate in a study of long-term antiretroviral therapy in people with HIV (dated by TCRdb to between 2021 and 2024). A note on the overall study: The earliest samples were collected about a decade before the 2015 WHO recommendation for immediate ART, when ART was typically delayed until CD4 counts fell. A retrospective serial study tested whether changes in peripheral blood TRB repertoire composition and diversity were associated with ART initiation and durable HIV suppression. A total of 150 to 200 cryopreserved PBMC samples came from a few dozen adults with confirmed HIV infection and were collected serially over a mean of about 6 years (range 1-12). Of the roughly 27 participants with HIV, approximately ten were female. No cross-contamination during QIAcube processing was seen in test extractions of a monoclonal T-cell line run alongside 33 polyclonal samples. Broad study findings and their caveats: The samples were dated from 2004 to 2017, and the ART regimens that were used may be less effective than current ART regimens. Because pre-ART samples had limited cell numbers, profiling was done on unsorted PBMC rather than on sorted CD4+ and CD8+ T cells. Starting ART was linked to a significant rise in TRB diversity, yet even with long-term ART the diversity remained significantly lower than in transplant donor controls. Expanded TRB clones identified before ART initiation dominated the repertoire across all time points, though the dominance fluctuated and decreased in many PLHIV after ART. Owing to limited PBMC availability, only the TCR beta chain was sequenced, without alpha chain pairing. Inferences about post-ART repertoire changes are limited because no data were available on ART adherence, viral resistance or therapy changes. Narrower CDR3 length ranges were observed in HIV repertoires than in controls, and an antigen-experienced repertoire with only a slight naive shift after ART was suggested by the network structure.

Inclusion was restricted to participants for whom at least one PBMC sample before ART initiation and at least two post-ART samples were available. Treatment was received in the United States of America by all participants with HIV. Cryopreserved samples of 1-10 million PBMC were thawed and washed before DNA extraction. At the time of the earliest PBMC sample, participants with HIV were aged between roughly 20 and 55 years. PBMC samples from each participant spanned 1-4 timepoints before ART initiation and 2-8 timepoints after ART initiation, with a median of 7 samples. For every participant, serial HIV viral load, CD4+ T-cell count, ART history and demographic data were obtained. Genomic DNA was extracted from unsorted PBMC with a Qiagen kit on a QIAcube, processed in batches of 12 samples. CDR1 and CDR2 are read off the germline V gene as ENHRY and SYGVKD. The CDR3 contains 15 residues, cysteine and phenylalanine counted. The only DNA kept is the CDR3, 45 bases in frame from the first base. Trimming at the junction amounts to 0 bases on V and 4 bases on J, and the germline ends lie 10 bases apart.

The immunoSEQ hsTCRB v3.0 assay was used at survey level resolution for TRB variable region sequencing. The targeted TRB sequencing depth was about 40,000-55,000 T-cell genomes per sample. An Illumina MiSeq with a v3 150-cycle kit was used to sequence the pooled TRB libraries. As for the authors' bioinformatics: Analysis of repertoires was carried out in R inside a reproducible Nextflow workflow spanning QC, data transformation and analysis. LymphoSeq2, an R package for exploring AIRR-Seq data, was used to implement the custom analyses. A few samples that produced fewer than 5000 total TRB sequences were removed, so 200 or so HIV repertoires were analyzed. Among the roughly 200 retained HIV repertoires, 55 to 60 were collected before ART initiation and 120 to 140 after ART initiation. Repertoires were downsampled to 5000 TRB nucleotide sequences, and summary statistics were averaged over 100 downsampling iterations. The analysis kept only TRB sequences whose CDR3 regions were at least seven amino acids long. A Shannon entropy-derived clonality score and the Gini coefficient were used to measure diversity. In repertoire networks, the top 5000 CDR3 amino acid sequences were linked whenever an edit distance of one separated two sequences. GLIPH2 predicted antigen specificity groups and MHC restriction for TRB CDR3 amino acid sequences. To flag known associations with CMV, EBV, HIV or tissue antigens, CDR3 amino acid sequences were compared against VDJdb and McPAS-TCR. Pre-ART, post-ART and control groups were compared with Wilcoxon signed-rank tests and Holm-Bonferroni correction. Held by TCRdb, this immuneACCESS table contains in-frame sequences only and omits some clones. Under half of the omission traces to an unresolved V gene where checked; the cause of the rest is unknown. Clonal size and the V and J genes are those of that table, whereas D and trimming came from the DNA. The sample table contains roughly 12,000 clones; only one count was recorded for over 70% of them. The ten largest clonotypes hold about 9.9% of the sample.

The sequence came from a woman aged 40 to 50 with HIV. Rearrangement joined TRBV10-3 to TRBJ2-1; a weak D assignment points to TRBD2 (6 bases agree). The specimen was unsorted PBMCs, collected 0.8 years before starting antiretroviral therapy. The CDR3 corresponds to CAISESLAAYNEQFF. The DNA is TGTGCCATCAGTGAGTCGTTAGCGGCGTACAATGAGCAGTTCTTC.